One sample yielded the 21 T cell receptor beta chains listed below, sequenced in a study of blood T cells in healthy people across ages. The second PCR ran 7 to 11 cycles with a sample-barcoded 5' primer and J-beta primers. Each CDR3 protein is one row after TCRdb ran MiXCR on the 5' RACE reads. Among roughly 1.9 million distinct CDR3 sequences listed, approximately 40% were seen once. The sequenced sample was blood. The origin of the receptors is a human donor in good health.

Remarks on this clonotype: An end of the junction differs from the germline gene, which may be a read error. The rearrangement uses TRBV11-2 and TRBJ1-2; D is unresolved. The CDR3 is 18 residues long. Germline V gives CDR1 SGHAT, CDR2 FQNNGV. For the CDR3, the DNA is TGTGCCAGCAGCTTAGGAGATTGGCCGGCACCCGAGATCTATGGCCACACCTTC. Encoded protein: CASSLGDWPAPEIYGHTF.

This clonotype has more than one count but fewer than ten. This chain connects TRBV7-2 to TRBJ2-5, with 9 nucleotides matching TRBD1. Germline lookup yields CDR1 SGHTA and CDR2 FQGNSA. J lost 4 bases, V lost 4 bases, and 7 bases had no gene match. The CDR3 has 15 amino acids. CDR3 sequence reads: CASSSPGQGIETQYF. The CDR3 nucleotides are TGTGCCAGCAGCTCCCCGGGACAGGGTATAGAGACCCAGTACTTC.

The chain has TRBV2 and TRBJ2-6, with 8 bases matching TRBD1. The CDR3 runs 15 residues. The J segment lost 0 bases and the V segment lost 7 bases, leaving 2 bases of the junction unmatched. Germline V gene lookup returns CDR1 SNHLY and CDR2 FYNNEI. The CDR3, as DNA: TGTGCCAGCATGGACAGGGCCTCTGGGGCCAACGTCCTGACTTTC. Translation gives CASMDRASGANVLTF.

This sequence joins TRBV10-3 and TRBJ2-3; 7 positions agree with TRBD2. CDR3 length: 16 amino acids. Trimming took 0 bases from V and 1 from J; bases not matched to a gene: 4. From germline, CDR1 is ENHRY and CDR2 SYGVKD. DNA of the CDR3: TGTGCCATCAGTGAGTCGGAAAGCGGGGGCACAGATACGCAGTATTTT. This encodes CAISESESGGTDTQYF.

About this clonotype itself: One end of the junction fails to match germline, which may point to a read error. The chain carries TRBV6-1 and TRBJ1-5; the D gene is possibly TRBD1 (5 bases). This CDR3 spans 13 amino acids. Germline loops: CDR1 MNHNS, CDR2 SASEGT. CDR3 sequence: CAGSGQGIQPQHF. The CDR3 region has the DNA TGTGCCGGCAGTGGTCAGGGAATACAGCCCCAGCATTTT.

The J gene is TRBJ1-2, the V gene TRBV9; D is unresolved. The V and J ends lost 3 bases and 8 bases respectively, with 8 bases between them. The CDR3 is 11 residues long. Looked up from germline, CDR1 is SGDLS and CDR2 is YYNGEE. CDR3 DNA sequence: TGTGCCAGCAGCGGGGTCTGGGGCTACACCTTC. This sequence encodes CASSGVWGYTF. Drawing the rest from reference TRBV9 and TRBJ1-2, the complete variable domain is DSGVTQTPKHLITATGQRVTLRCSPRSGDLSVYWYQQSLDQGLQFLIQYYNGEERAKGNILERFSAQQFPDLHSELNLSSLELGDSALYFCASSGVWGYTFGSGTRLTVV.

In this sample, this clonotype turned up a few times. V usage is TRBV29-1 and J usage is TRBJ2-4, with a weak D call TRBD2 (6 bases). This CDR3 contains 13 residues. Trimming shortened V by 7 bases and J by 6 bases, and 16 bases separated the two germline ends. The germline V gene has CDR1 SQVTM and CDR2 ANQGSEA. The CDR3 DNA reads as TGCAGCGCTGTCCGGGGGATTGGAAACATTCAGTACTTC. It is translated as CSAVRGIGNIQYF.

V is TRBV24-1 and J is TRBJ2-1; 7 positions agree with TRBD2. This CDR3 region has 17 residues. J lost 7 bases, V lost 3 bases, and 14 bases had no gene match. Germline V gives CDR1 KGHDR, CDR2 SFDVKD. CDR3: CATSDQAGQPNLNEQFF. The CDR3 nucleotides read TGTGCCACCAGTGATCAAGCGGGGCAGCCGAACCTAAATGAGCAGTTCTTC.

The sample holds a few counts of this clonotype. CDR3: CASSVAAGQGAEAFF. The DNA for the CDR3 is TGCGCCAGCAGCGTAGCCGCAGGACAGGGAGCTGAAGCTTTCTTT. The chain employs TRBV4-3 and TRBJ1-1; TRBD1 agrees at 8 bases. From germline, CDR1 is LGHNA and CDR2 YSLEER. The CDR3 loop spans 15 amino acids. After removal of 5 bases from V and 6 bases from J, the junction contained 11 bases not matched to a gene.

The chain couples TRBV15 to TRBJ2-4; either TRBD1 or TRBD2 may fit D (6 bases each). The length of the CDR3 is 13 residues. CDR1 and CDR2 (germline): LNHNV, YYDKDF (reference sequence). Trimming pared 5 bases from V and 8 bases from J, leaving 13 bases between. CDR3: CATSGGPRDIQYF. CDR3 nucleotide sequence: TGTGCCACCAGCGGGGGGCCAAGAGACATTCAGTACTTC.

The chain couples TRBV11-2 to TRBJ1-3; D gene uncertain. This CDR3 is 15 amino acids long. V shed 1 base and J shed 2 bases, with 9 bases lying between them. Germline lookup yields CDR1 SGHAT and CDR2 FQNNGV. The DNA of the CDR3 is TGTGCCAGCAGCTTAGTCAACAGTGCTGGAAACACCATATATTTT. Translated: CASSLVNSAGNTIYF.

The rearrangement joins TRBV12-3 or TRBV12-4 to TRBJ2-4, with D unresolved. The DNA end is more similar to TRBJ2-7, so the J call may be wrong. The CDR3 is made up of 14 amino acids. The chain's CDR3 is CASSLGSTAYEQYF. For the CDR3, the DNA is TGTGCCAGCAGTTTAGGATCAACAGCCTACGAGCAGTACTTC.

This clonotype has just a few counts. V is TRBV12-3 or TRBV12-4 and J is TRBJ2-7; perhaps TRBD1 as D (6 bases). The CDR3 loop spans 14 amino acids. V was shortened by 6 bases and J by 3 bases, with 15 bases between the two germline ends. Here the CDR3 DNA reads TGTGCCAGCAGCATGGACAGTTTTTTCTACGAGCAGTACTTC. Protein sequence: CASSMDSFFYEQYF.

The rearrangement uses TRBV20-1 and TRBJ2-5, with D possibly matching TRBD1 (7 bases). In germline, CDR1 is DFQATT, CDR2 SNEGSKA (reference sequence). The CDR3 spans 15 residues. V lost 5 bases, J lost 4 bases, and 20 bases lay in between. CDR3 loop: CSAPVTGRLGETQYF. The CDR3 nucleotides are TGCAGTGCTCCAGTGACAGGGAGGTTAGGAGAGACCCAGTACTTC.

The chain employs TRBV20-1 and TRBJ1-4, with 7 bases lining up with TRBD1. Per germline, CDR1 DFQATT and CDR2 SNEGSKA (reference sequence). CDR3 length: 15 residues. V was pared by 4 bases and J by 7 bases, with 12 bases of the junction left unmatched. The CDR3 sequence: CSATGTAPYSEKLFF. For the CDR3, the DNA is TGCAGTGCTACCGGGACAGCCCCTTACAGTGAAAAACTGTTTTTT.

The CDR3 protein is CSVLSLGGELFF. The CDR3 DNA reads as TGCAGCGTTCTTTCCTTGGGCGGGGAGCTGTTTTTT. The chain has TRBV29-1 and TRBJ2-2; D gene ambiguous. Germline CDR1 SQVTM, CDR2 ANQGSEA. This CDR3 contains 12 residues. The V and J ends lost 5 bases and 7 bases respectively, with 11 bases between them.

The chain recombines TRBV6-2 or TRBV6-3 with TRBJ2-1, with 8 bases that match TRBD2. V dropped 9 bases and J dropped 14; count of bases not matched to a gene: 12. This CDR3 is 12 amino acids long. Germline V gene lookup returns CDR1 MNHEY and CDR2 SVGEGT. CDR3 nucleotides: TGTGCCAGTTCTCCCCAGCGGGGGCCTAAGTTCTTC. Translated: CASSPQRGPKFF.

This chain joins TRBV29-1 and TRBJ2-5; possible D gene TRBD1, 5 bases. The J call is in doubt because the DNA end fits TRBJ2-7 better. Germline V gives CDR1 SQVTM, CDR2 ANQGSEA. This CDR3 region has 12 residues. CDR3 sequence (DNA): TGCAGCGTTGGCCAGGGTTACGACGAGCAGTACTTC. This translates into CSVGQGYDEQYF.

This clonotype showed up just a few times. The chain combines TRBV7-3 with TRBJ1-1; D is unresolved. CDR1 SGHTA and CDR2 FQGTGA come from the germline V gene. V lost 2 bases and J 3 bases, leaving 7 bases between the germline ends. The CDR3 runs 13 residues. CDR3 loop: CASSLDVHTEAFF. In DNA, the CDR3 is TGTGCCAGCAGCTTAGATGTGCACACTGAAGCTTTCTTT. Based on the CDR3 plus reference TRBV7-3 and TRBJ1-1, the full variable domain is GAGVSQTPSNKVTEKGKYVELRCDPISGHTALYWYRQSLGQGPEFLIYFQGTGAADDSGLPNDRFFAVRPEGSVSTLKIQRTERGDSAVYLCASSLDVHTEAFFGQGTRLTVV.

This clonotype was seen many times. This chain uses TRBV6-2 or TRBV6-3 with TRBJ2-7, with 7 nucleotides matching TRBD2. CDR1 MNHEY and CDR2 SVGEGT come from the germline V gene. This CDR3 contains 12 residues. V lost 6 bases and J lost 4; bases outside the gene matches: 3. The CDR3 sequence is CASSGLGYEQYF. The CDR3 nucleotides are TGTGCCAGCAGCGGACTAGGTTACGAGCAGTACTTC.

This clonotype was picked up a small number of times. One end of the junction fails to match germline, which may point to a read error. The rearrangement joins TRBV12-3 or TRBV12-4 to TRBJ2-3; 8 bases are a match to TRBD1. The CDR3 length is 18 residues. The CDR3 reads CASSLPLRTGPSTDTQYF. DNA of the CDR3: TGTGCCAGCAGTTTACCACTAAGGACAGGGCCTAGCACGGATACGCAGTATTTT.